Listed below are T cell receptor beta chains from one sample, sequenced in a study of cytomegalovirus exposure and HLA in healthy donors. Some clones are missing from TCRdb's copy, which holds only in-frame ones; the method was immunoSEQ multiplex PCR. The table records 150,000 to 200,000 clones, roughly 85% of them present only once. What was sequenced was PBMCs. All receptors derive from a man in his forties or fifties in good health and CMV-seronegative. CDR3s include the opening cysteine and the closing phenylalanine or tryptophan. The order of the fields is J gene, CDR3 length, clone size, V gene, D gene, CDR3 DNA, CDR3 protein. A D gene is named only where the DNA matches it firmly. Part of the rows lack a size; the others show once, few, many or a class for expanded clones.

J: TRBJ1-1; length: 13; size: few; V: TRBV30; D: .; DNA: TGTGCCTGGAGTGTACAGGTGAACACTGAAGCTTTCTTT; CDR3: CAWSVQVNTEAFF
J: TRBJ1-2; length: 16; size: .; V: TRBV7-6; D: TRBD1; DNA: TGTGCCAGCAGCCACGGGGGGACAGGGGGAACCTATGGCTACACCTTC; CDR3: CASSHGGTGGTYGYTF
J: TRBJ2-7; length: 14; size: .; V: TRBV5-1; D: .; DNA: TGCGCCAGCAGCTCGGCCTTCACAGGGTCCGAGCAGTACTTC; CDR3: CASSSAFTGSEQYF
J: TRBJ2-5; length: 14; size: .; V: TRBV6-6; D: .; DNA: TGTGCCAGCAGTCGGGGGACAGCAAAAGAGACCCAGTACTTC; CDR3: CASSRGTAKETQYF
J: TRBJ2-1; length: 14; size: few; V: TRBV29-1; D: .; DNA: TGCAGCGCTACTCCTAAGGGAGTGAATACTGAGCAGTTCTTC; CDR3: CSATPKGVNTEQFF
J: TRBJ2-7; length: 15; size: .; V: TRBV28; D: .; DNA: TGTGCCAGCAGTTCCCCTGCGGGGGCCCTCATCGAGCAGTACTTC; CDR3: CASSSPAGALIEQYF
J: TRBJ1-1; length: 13; size: .; V: TRBV2; D: .; DNA: TGTGCCAGCAACGGCGGACAGCTGACTGAAGCTTTCTTT; CDR3: CASNGGQLTEAFF
J: TRBJ1-2; length: 15; size: .; V: TRBV18; D: TRBD1; DNA: TGTGCCAGCTCAGAGGACAGGGCCTCAAGATGGGGCTACACCTTC; CDR3: CASSEDRASRWGYTF
J: TRBJ2-1; length: 19; size: .; V: TRBV19; D: TRBD2; DNA: TGTGCCAGTAGTAGCACGGGACTAGCGGGGCGTAGCTCCTACAATGAGCAGTTCTTC; CDR3: CASSSTGLAGRSSYNEQFF
J: TRBJ2-7; length: 14; size: once; V: TRBV19; D: .; DNA: TGTGCCAGTAGTAGTTACACCAACTCCTACGAGCAGTACTTC; CDR3: CASSSYTNSYEQYF
J: TRBJ2-7; length: 15; size: .; V: TRBV6-5; D: TRBD1; DNA: TGTGCCAGCAGTTACTCGGACAGGGACTCCTACGAGCAGTACTTC; CDR3: CASSYSDRDSYEQYF
J: TRBJ2-5; length: 14; size: .; V: TRBV29-1; D: .; DNA: TGCAGCGCTATCGGCCGGGACTTCCAAGAGACCCAGTACTTC; CDR3: CSAIGRDFQETQYF
J: TRBJ1-5; length: 14; size: few; V: TRBV27; D: .; DNA: TGTGCCAGCAGTTTAATGAGGGTTAATCAGCCCCAGCATTTT; CDR3: CASSLMRVNQPQHF
J: TRBJ2-7; length: 15; size: .; V: TRBV18; D: TRBD1; DNA: TGTGCCAGCTCACACTCGACAGGGGAATCCTACGAGCAGTACTTC; CDR3: CASSHSTGESYEQYF
J: TRBJ2-7; length: 16; size: .; V: TRBV4-2; D: .; DNA: TGTGCCAGCAGCCAAGATGTGACAGGCCTAGACTACGAGCAGTACTTC; CDR3: CASSQDVTGLDYEQYF
J: TRBJ2-7; length: 17; size: .; V: TRBV9; D: .; DNA: TGTGCCAGCAGCGTAGTCGTTAAGGGGGAGTACCCCTACGAGCAGTACTTC; CDR3: CASSVVVKGEYPYEQYF
J: TRBJ2-1; length: 20; size: .; V: TRBV15; D: TRBD2; DNA: TGTGCCACTCGGCCCAGGGGGACTAGCGGGAGGCTTATCTCCTACAATGAGCAGTTCTTC; CDR3: CATRPRGTSGRLISYNEQFF
J: TRBJ2-7; length: 15; size: .; V: TRBV28; D: TRBD1; DNA: TGTGCCAGCAGCCCCTACCGACAGGGTGGGTACGAGCAGTACTTC; CDR3: CASSPYRQGGYEQYF
J: TRBJ1-2; length: 15; size: .; V: TRBV28; D: .; DNA: TGTGCCAGCAGTTTAATTTTGGCAGGAGGCTATGGCTACACCTTC; CDR3: CASSLILAGGYGYTF
J: TRBJ1-4; length: 13; size: few; V: TRBV5-1; D: .; DNA: TGCGCCAGCAGCTTTGGGGGGGTTGAAAAACTGTTTTTT; CDR3: CASSFGGVEKLFF
J: TRBJ2-7; length: 14; size: .; V: TRBV10-3; D: .; DNA: TGTGCCATCAGTGAGGGTAGGGGTAGCTACGAGCAGTACTTC; CDR3: CAISEGRGSYEQYF
J: TRBJ2-1; length: 13; size: .; V: TRBV5-6; D: TRBD2; DNA: TGTGCCAGCAGCCCCGGGACTAGCGGGCCCTTGGTCTTC; CDR3: CASSPGTSGPLVF
J: TRBJ2-4; length: 14; size: .; V: TRBV6-6; D: .; DNA: TGTGCCAGCAGTTACGCCGCAGGTACGAACATTCAGTACTTC; CDR3: CASSYAAGTNIQYF
J: TRBJ2-7; length: 15; size: .; V: TRBV18; D: TRBD1; DNA: TGTGCCAGCTCACCGCAACAGGGGGCAGGGTACGAGCAGTACTTC; CDR3: CASSPQQGAGYEQYF
J: TRBJ2-3; length: 17; size: .; V: TRBV9; D: TRBD2; DNA: TGTGCCAGCAGCGGCGCAAGAGAAGCGGGGGTCACAGATACGCAGTATTTT; CDR3: CASSGAREAGVTDTQYF
J: TRBJ2-7; length: 14; size: .; V: TRBV6-5; D: TRBD1; DNA: TGTGCCAGCAGTTCCGGACAGGGGCGCAACGAGCAGTACTTC; CDR3: CASSSGQGRNEQYF
J: TRBJ2-1; length: 15; size: .; V: TRBV4-2; D: TRBD2; DNA: TGTGCCAGCAGTCAAACTAGCGGTGTTTACAATGAGCAGTTCTTC; CDR3: CASSQTSGVYNEQFF
J: TRBJ2-3; length: 17; size: once; V: TRBV28; D: .; DNA: TGTGCCAGCAGTCCCGCCCCGGGGGGCGACTCCACAGATACGCAGTATTTT; CDR3: CASSPAPGGDSTDTQYF
J: TRBJ2-1; length: 13; size: .; V: TRBV29-1; D: TRBD2; DNA: TGCAGCGGCACCGGGACTAGCGGAGGTGAGCAGTTCTTC; CDR3: CSGTGTSGGEQFF
J: TRBJ2-2; length: 13; size: .; V: TRBV5-6; D: TRBD1; DNA: TGTGCCAGCAGCGTTGGACAGGTGGAGGAGCTGTTTTTT; CDR3: CASSVGQVEELFF
J: TRBJ2-3; length: 13; size: .; V: TRBV5-4; D: .; DNA: TGTGCCAGCAGCTCCCAGGGCACAGATACGCAGTATTTT; CDR3: CASSSQGTDTQYF
J: TRBJ2-3; length: 14; size: .; V: TRBV30; D: .; DNA: TGTGCCTGGACTCGGATCGGGGGTGCTGATACGCAGTATTTT; CDR3: CAWTRIGGADTQYF
J: TRBJ2-3; length: 16; size: .; V: TRBV2; D: TRBD2; DNA: TGTGCCAGCAGTTTAGTCGGTAGCGGGAGCACAGATACGCAGTATTTT; CDR3: CASSLVGSGSTDTQYF
J: TRBJ2-7; length: 14; size: .; V: TRBV29-1; D: .; DNA: TGCAGCGTTGTCCCTAGCGTAAGCTCCTACGAGCAGTACTTC; CDR3: CSVVPSVSSYEQYF
J: TRBJ2-4; length: 18; size: .; V: TRBV5-5; D: TRBD1; DNA: TGTGCCAGCAGTAAAGCCCTCCGGGACAGGGTAGCCAAAAACATTCAGTACTTC; CDR3: CASSKALRDRVAKNIQYF
J: TRBJ1-4; length: 15; size: .; V: TRBV7-2; D: .; DNA: TGTGCCAGCAGCGTGCAGAGCGCAACTAATGAAAAACTGTTTTTT; CDR3: CASSVQSATNEKLFF
J: TRBJ2-3; length: 11; size: .; V: TRBV19; D: TRBD2; DNA: TGTGCCACCTCGGGGGGGGATACGCAGTATTTT; CDR3: CATSGGDTQYF
J: TRBJ2-1; length: 13; size: .; V: TRBV7-9; D: TRBD1; DNA: TGTGCCAGCAGCTTATCAGGGGGCGGTGAGCAGTTCTTC; CDR3: CASSLSGGGEQFF
J: TRBJ2-4; length: 18; size: .; V: TRBV5-4; D: .; DNA: TGTGCCAGCAGCCCCGGACTATCACGCTTTGTAGCCAAAAACAGTCAGTACTTC; CDR3: CASSPGLSRFVAKNSQYF
J: TRBJ2-3; length: 14; size: .; V: TRBV5-1; D: .; DNA: TGCGCCAGCGGGGGGGCGGCGGGAACAGATACGCAGTATTTT; CDR3: CASGGAAGTDTQYF
J: TRBJ2-3; length: 17; size: .; V: TRBV25-1; D: TRBD2; DNA: TGTGCCAGCAGTGCATCTCGGACTAGCGGGTCTGCAGATACGCAGTATTTT; CDR3: CASSASRTSGSADTQYF
J: TRBJ2-7; length: 16; size: .; V: TRBV7-2; D: TRBD2; DNA: TGTGCCAGCAGCACCGGGACTAGCGGTACCTCCTACGAGCAGTACTTC; CDR3: CASSTGTSGTSYEQYF
J: TRBJ2-6; length: 15; size: .; V: TRBV5-1; D: .; DNA: TGCGCCAGCAGCTTGGCACTGGCTGGGGCCAACGGCCTGACTTTC; CDR3: CASSLALAGANGLTF
J: TRBJ1-5; length: 14; size: few; V: TRBV7-8; D: .; DNA: TGTGCCAGCAGCTTGGGGGCAGCTGATCAGCCCCAGCATTTT; CDR3: CASSLGAADQPQHF
J: TRBJ1-4; length: 12; size: .; V: TRBV10-3; D: TRBD1; DNA: TGTGCCATCTCGACAGGGCGGGAAAAACTGTTTTTT; CDR3: CAISTGREKLFF
J: TRBJ1-1; length: 11; size: .; V: TRBV28; D: .; DNA: TGTGCCAGCACCACAAACACTGAAGCTTTCTTT; CDR3: CASTTNTEAFF
J: TRBJ2-2; length: 16; size: .; V: TRBV11-2; D: TRBD1; DNA: TGTGCCAGCAGCCCCTATACAGGGGTGGGAGCCGGGGAGCTGTTTTTT; CDR3: CASSPYTGVGAGELFF
J: TRBJ1-4; length: 18; size: .; V: TRBV19; D: TRBD1; DNA: TGTGCCAGTGCCCATTCACCGTACCGGGACAGGCAGAATGAAAAACTGTTTTTT; CDR3: CASAHSPYRDRQNEKLFF
J: TRBJ2-2; length: 15; size: .; V: TRBV2; D: TRBD1; DNA: TGTGCCAGCAGACCAGGCAGGGGGCGCACCGGGGAGCTGTTTTTT; CDR3: CASRPGRGRTGELFF
J: TRBJ2-3; length: 16; size: .; V: TRBV9; D: .; DNA: TGTGCCAGCAGCCCCCGTGGGGGAGGAAGCACAGATACGCAGTATTTT; CDR3: CASSPRGGGSTDTQYF
J: TRBJ2-1; length: 15; size: .; V: TRBV5-1; D: .; DNA: TGCGCCAGCAGCTTGGGACAAGGAATCTACAATGAGCAGTTCTTC; CDR3: CASSLGQGIYNEQFF
J: TRBJ2-7; length: 14; size: .; V: TRBV27; D: TRBD2; DNA: TGTGCCAGCGCGCCGGGAGGCCCCCCCTACGAGCAGTACTTC; CDR3: CASAPGGPPYEQYF
J: TRBJ1-4; length: 12; size: .; V: TRBV19; D: .; DNA: TGTGCCAGTAGTACGCGGACAGAGGGACTGTTTTTT; CDR3: CASSTRTEGLFF
J: TRBJ2-5; length: 15; size: .; V: TRBV6-1; D: .; DNA: TGTGCCAGCAGTGAATTCGGGGGAGCGGGTGAGACCCAGTACTTC; CDR3: CASSEFGGAGETQYF
J: TRBJ1-1; length: 15; size: .; V: TRBV4-2; D: TRBD1; DNA: TGTGCCAGCAGCCCTCAGGGGGCAGTGAACACTGAAGCTTTCTTT; CDR3: CASSPQGAVNTEAFF
J: TRBJ2-7; length: 16; size: .; V: TRBV9; D: .; DNA: TGTGCCAGCAGCGTAGCTCTGGGGGCAGACTCCTACGAGCAGTACTTC; CDR3: CASSVALGADSYEQYF
J: TRBJ2-5; length: 13; size: .; V: TRBV6-1; D: .; DNA: TGTGCCAGCAGGGAGACAGGCCGAGGGACCCAGTACTTC; CDR3: CASRETGRGTQYF
J: TRBJ2-7; length: 13; size: few; V: TRBV18; D: .; DNA: TGTGCCAGCTCACCCCCGAGTACCGCCGAGCAGTACTTC; CDR3: CASSPPSTAEQYF
J: TRBJ2-7; length: 14; size: .; V: TRBV10-3; D: TRBD1; DNA: TGTGCCATCACACCACGACAGGGAATCGACGAGCAGTACTTC; CDR3: CAITPRQGIDEQYF